The source of this T cell receptor beta chain is a study of quantifying T cell responses using KT2 cells. About the study: Reverse transcription used primers in the TCR alpha and beta constant regions.

An oligo carrying a UMI was ligated to the cDNA 3' end. First-round PCR used roughly 4 cycles and beta primers RC1.1 and RC1.2 covering TRBC1 and TRBC2. From the second PCR onward, TCR alpha and beta chains were processed separately. TCRdb independently ran MiXCR on the UMI-ligation and nested PCR reads; one entry per CDR3 protein. Altogether 40,000 to 60,000 distinct CDR3 sequences are present, around 10% being singletons, with the ten largest covering 8% to 13%. Unfractionated PBMC were spiked with known numbers of KT2 clone cells. Fixed numbers of PBMC received varying amounts of KT2 cells. In its sample, this clonotype was seen many times. CDR3 length: 13 residues. V lost 2 bases and J lost 7, with 6 bases in between. Germline-derived CDR1 and CDR2 are MNHEY and SVGAGI.

What was sequenced was PBMCs spiked with cells of the T cell clone KT2. The sequence came from a human donor. The chain combines TRBV6-5 with TRBJ1-6; D uncertain. DNA of the CDR3: TGTGCCAGCAGTTACAGGGCGAATTCACCCCTCCACTTT. Translation gives CASSYRANSPLHF.